This entry lists 12 T cell receptor beta chains sequenced from one sample in a study of cytomegalovirus exposure and HLA in healthy donors. Produced via immunoSEQ multiplex PCR; TCRdb's table is partial and in-frame only. The sample has some 43,000 clones; 90% to 95% are singletons. The sample taken for sequencing was PBMCs. The receptors were gathered from a man between 18 and 35 years old in good health and CMV-seronegative.

V usage is TRBV5-3 and J usage is TRBJ1-2; 9 bases align to TRBD1. TRBV5-3 is sorted into the ORF group, with uncertain function. V lost 3 bases, J lost 4 bases, and 16 bases stayed unmatched. The CDR3 is 18 amino acids. The chain's CDR3 is CARSYPLVGTGRFYGYTF. The CDR3 DNA reads TGTGCCAGAAGCTACCCCTTGGTTGGGACAGGGCGATTCTATGGCTACACCTTC.

The rearrangement uses TRBV19 and TRBJ1-1; 8 nucleotides line up with TRBD1. The germline gives CDR1 LNHDA, CDR2 SQIVND (reference sequence). V shed 6 bases and J 1 base; nucleotides not matched to a gene: 7. The CDR3 extends over 15 amino acids. The CDR3 sequence is CASRPTGVPNTEAFF. The CDR3 DNA is TGTGCCAGTAGGCCGACAGGGGTCCCGAACACTGAAGCTTTCTTT.

The chain employs TRBV11-2 and TRBJ2-7; 10 bases map to TRBD1. CDR3 length: 15 residues. After removal of 5 bases from V and 3 bases from J, the junction contained 7 bases not matched to a gene. In germline, CDR1 is SGHAT, CDR2 FQNNGV. The chain's CDR3 is CASSADRGEYYEQYF. CDR3 DNA sequence: TGTGCCAGCAGCGCGGACAGGGGGGAATACTACGAGCAGTACTTC.

V and J are TRBV29-1 and TRBJ2-3, with TRBD2 as a possible D gene (5 bases). The CDR3 has 12 amino acids. Per germline, CDR1 SQVTM and CDR2 ANQGSEA. V lost 7 bases and J 2 bases, leaving 10 bases between the germline ends. CDR3 in DNA: TGCAGCGGTGGGAGCTACACAGATACGCAGTATTTT. It encodes CSGGSYTDTQYF.

This rearrangement joins TRBV7-2 to TRBJ2-1; maybe TRBD2 (8 bases). The CDR3 totals 14 residues. Germline V lookup: CDR1 SGHTA, CDR2 FQGNSA. Trimming stripped 7 bases from V and 7 bases from J, with 17 bases between. The chain's CDR3 is CASTPTGTRNEQFF. The CDR3 DNA follows: TGTGCCAGCACCCCGACAGGGACTAGGAATGAGCAGTTCTTC.

J is TRBJ1-2 and V is TRBV28; D may be TRBD1 (6 bases). The V gene's germline CDR1 is MDHEN and CDR2 SYDVKM. The CDR3 length is 13 residues. V lost 7 bases and J 7 bases, leaving 16 bases between the germline ends. The CDR3: CASIPDRYGGYTF. As DNA, the CDR3 is TGTGCCAGCATCCCGGACAGATATGGTGGCTACACCTTC.

The V gene is TRBV29-1, the J gene TRBJ2-5, with 7 bases fitting TRBD2. J lost 6 bases, V lost 0 bases, and 10 bases had no gene match. Germline V gene data show CDR1 as SQVTM and CDR2 as ANQGSEA. This CDR3 contains 15 residues. CDR3 sequence reads: CSVEETLALGKTQYF. The CDR3, as DNA: TGCAGCGTTGAAGAGACACTAGCGTTGGGAAAGACCCAGTACTTC.

This clone was seen only a few times. This chain joins TRBV9 and TRBJ1-5; D is ambiguous. Germline V gene lookup returns CDR1 SGDLS and CDR2 YYNGEE. V was trimmed by 8 bases and J by 11 bases, leaving 14 bases between them. The CDR3 runs 11 residues. CDR3 sequence (DNA): TGTGCCAGGGGAGGGAAGATGGCCCAGCATTTT. This codes for CARGGKMAQHF.

This chain uses TRBV27 with TRBJ2-2, with D unresolved. V gave up 1 base and J gave up 4 bases, with 4 bases separating them. Per germline, CDR1 MNHEY and CDR2 SMNVEV (reference sequence). The CDR3 extends over 13 amino acids. CDR3 DNA: TGTGCCAGCAGTTTATGGAGCACCGGGGAGCTGTTTTTT. It encodes CASSLWSTGELFF.

The chain joins TRBV6-1 to TRBJ1-1, with D maybe TRBD1 (5 bases). V was pared by 8 bases and J by 6 bases, with 10 bases between. CDR1 and CDR2 (germline): MNHNS, SASEGT. This CDR3 has 11 amino acids. CDR3 DNA: TGTGCCAGCGGCCAGGGTTCTGAAGCTTTCTTT. Translated: CASGQGSEAFF.

The chain couples TRBV6-5 to TRBJ2-1; 7 nucleotides match TRBD1. Germline values: CDR1 MNHEY, CDR2 SVGAGI. The CDR3 has 14 residues. The ends lost 5 bases at V and 8 bases at J; junction bases unmatched: 9. CDR3 sequence (DNA): TGTGCCAGCAGTGGATACAGGGGCGTGGATGAGCAGTTCTTC. It translates to CASSGYRGVDEQFF.

The chain uses TRBV19 and TRBJ2-7, with D possibly matching TRBD1 (6 bases). V shed 3 bases and J shed 2 bases, with 8 bases lying between them. Germline CDR1 LNHDA, CDR2 SQIVND (reference sequence). The CDR3 sequence is 13 residues long. The CDR3 here is CASSIDRTYEQYF. In DNA, the CDR3 is TGTGCCAGTAGTATCGACAGGACCTACGAGCAGTACTTC. The full variable domain, with the rest looked up from reference TRBV19 and TRBJ2-7, is DGGITQSPKYLFRKEGQNVTLSCEQNLNHDAMYWYRQDPGQGLRLIYYSQIVNDFQKGDIAEGYSVSREKKESFPLTVTSAQKNPTAFYLCASSIDRTYEQYFGPGTRLTVT.